A single sample is the source of the 29 T cell receptor beta chains below, sequenced in a study of CD8+CD57+ T cells in acquired aplastic anemia. Investigators profiled TCR beta VDJ and CDR3 from genomic DNA template. TCRdb re-analysed the reads in MiXCR, keeping a single row per CDR3 protein. The table lists under 350,000 distinct CDR3 sequences, approximately 57% of them singletons. Sequenced patients had shown CD8+CD57+ cell expansion by flow cytometry. The sequenced sample was sorted CD4+, CD8+, or CD8+CD57+ T cells (not recorded which) from PBMCs. The receptors stem from a human donor with aplastic anemia.

The V and J genes are TRBV19 and TRBJ2-7, with TRBD2 matching over 10 bases. The CDR3 loop spans 15 amino acids. Germline CDR1 is LNHDA and CDR2 is SQIVND (reference sequence). The V gene end was trimmed by 6 bases and the J gene end by 1 base; junction bases not matched to a gene: 6. The CDR3: CASSDSGGYSYEQYV. CDR3 sequence (DNA): TGTGCCAGTAGCGATAGCGGGGGGTATTCCTACGAGCAGTACGTC.

Ten or more counts support this clonotype. The CDR3 DNA follows: TGTGCCAGCAGTATTTATAACACCGGGGAGCTGTTTTTT. Its protein is CASSIYNTGELFF. The gene calls are TRBV12-3 or TRBV12-4 and TRBJ2-2, with D hard to call. CDR3 length: 13 residues. With 5 bases removed from V and 2 bases from J, the gap between germline ends came to 6 bases.

Comments on this clonotype: No conserved phenylalanine or tryptophan is present at the end of the CDR3, so a read error is the likely explanation. The chain links TRBV7-3 to TRBJ1-2; D uncertain. Looked up from germline, CDR1 is SGHTA and CDR2 is FQGTGA. This CDR3 region has 13 residues. CDR3 DNA: TGTGCCAGCAGCCCCCGGGAGGACTATAGCTACACCCTC. Its protein product is CASSPREDYSYTL.

J is TRBJ2-1 and V is TRBV5-1; D is perhaps TRBD1 (6 bases). V shed 0 bases and J shed 0 bases, with 28 bases lying between them. This CDR3 is built from 22 residues. Germline CDR1 SGHRS, CDR2 YFSETQ. The CDR3 reads CASSLGVTGTPFVMSSYNEQFF. The DNA of the CDR3 is TGCGCCAGCAGCTTGGGGGTCACCGGGACACCATTTGTTATGAGCTCCTACAATGAGCAGTTCTTC.

CDR3 sequence reads: CASSPWAASYEQYF. DNA for the CDR3: TGTGCCAGCAGCCCCTGGGCCGCATCCTACGAGCAGTACTTC. The chain couples TRBV7-8 to TRBJ2-7; D gene unclear. The CDR3 totals 14 residues. Germline lookup yields CDR1 SGHVS and CDR2 FQNEAQ. Trimming stripped 5 bases from V and 1 base from J, with 12 bases between.

This clonotype turned up a few times. The chain combines TRBV20-1 with TRBJ2-7; TRBD1 is a possible D gene (6 bases). Germline V gene lookup returns CDR1 DFQATT and CDR2 SNEGSKA (reference sequence). The ends were cut back, 1 base at V and 3 bases at J, with 13 bases in the middle. The length of the CDR3 is 14 residues. CDR3 nucleotides: TGCAGTGCTAGAGGGGGGACATCTCTCTACGAGCAGTACTTC. This encodes CSARGGTSLYEQYF.

With regard to this clonotype: An end of the junction differs from the germline gene, which may be a read error. The chain links TRBV7-9 to TRBJ1-2; D is uncertain. The CDR3 loop spans 11 amino acids. The V gene's germline CDR1 is SEHNR and CDR2 FQNEAQ (reference sequence). In nucleotides, the CDR3 is TGTGCCAGCAGCTTAGCTGATGCGAGGGCCTTC. Its translation: CASSLADARAF.

With regard to this clonotype: At one end the junction does not follow the germline gene, possibly because of a read error. The chain joins TRBV24-1 to TRBJ2-5, with 14 bases aligning to TRBD2. This CDR3 region has 16 residues. Germline V gene data show CDR1 as KGHDR and CDR2 as SFDVKD. The DNA of the CDR3 is TGTGCCACCAGGACGGGACTAGCGGGAGTATCAGAGACCCAGTACTTT. Its protein is CATRTGLAGVSETQYF.

The chain joins TRBV11-2 to TRBJ1-2; TRBD1 matches 8 bases. The CDR3 runs to 16 residues. Germline V gene sequence: CDR1 SGHAT, CDR2 FQNNGV. V lost 3 bases and J lost 6; bases outside the gene matches: 12. The CDR3 here is CASSLDPRTGSDGYTF. DNA of the CDR3: TGTGCCAGCAGCTTGGATCCTCGGACAGGGTCAGATGGCTACACCTTC. The full variable domain, rest sourced from reference TRBV11-2 and TRBJ1-2, is EAGVAQSPRYKIIEKRQSVAFWCNPISGHATLYWYQQILGQGPKLLIQFQNNGVVDDSQLPKDRFSAERLKGVDSTLKIQPAKLEDSAVYLCASSLDPRTGSDGYTFGSGTRLTVV.

This clonotype occurred a few times. V is TRBV7-3 and J is TRBJ2-1, with D perhaps given as TRBD1 or TRBD2 (5 bases each). Germline loops: CDR1 SGHTA, CDR2 FQGTGA. This CDR3 contains 15 residues. V was cut by 4 bases and J by 4 bases, with 14 bases left in between. CDR3 protein: CASSSKVGGYNEQFF. The CDR3 bases are TGTGCCAGCAGCTCGAAGGTTGGGGGTTACAATGAGCAGTTCTTC.

V and J are TRBV24-1 and TRBJ2-6; 7 nucleotides match TRBD1. The germline V gene encodes CDR1 KGHDR and CDR2 SFDVKD. Trimming removed 0 bases from V and 0 bases from J; junction bases left unmatched: 4. CDR3 length: 18 residues. CDR3 protein: CATSDLRQGASGANVLTF. The DNA for the CDR3 is TGTGCCACCAGTGATTTGCGACAGGGAGCCTCTGGGGCCAACGTCCTGACTTTC.

This chain connects TRBV19 to TRBJ2-2; tentative D call: TRBD1 (7 bases). This CDR3 comprises 19 residues. V shed 0 bases and J shed 2 bases, with 19 bases lying between them. Germline-derived CDR1 and CDR2 are LNHDA and SQIVND (reference sequence). CDR3 sequence: CASSIDRGTATGNTGELFF. The CDR3 DNA is TGTGCCAGTAGTATAGATCGCGGGACAGCCACTGGAAACACCGGGGAGCTGTTTTTT.

This clonotype was counted a few times. CDR3 in DNA: TGTGCCAGCAGCTTAGATCCAGGGGCAGCCTACGAGCAGTACTTC. It specifies CASSLDPGAAYEQYF. This chain links TRBV7-3 with TRBJ2-7; maybe TRBD1 (6 bases). Trimming cost V 2 bases and J 2 bases, with 13 bases left between them. CDR1 SGHTA and CDR2 FQGTGA come from the germline V gene. There are 15 residues in the CDR3. Full variable domain (missing parts from reference TRBV7-3 and TRBJ2-7): GAGVSQTPSNKVTEKGKYVELRCDPISGHTALYWYRQSLGQGPEFLIYFQGTGAADDSGLPNDRFFAVRPEGSVSTLKIQRTERGDSAVYLCASSLDPGAAYEQYFGPGTRLTVT.

The chain is built from TRBV10-3 and TRBJ2-5; D unclear. Germline V gene lookup returns CDR1 ENHRY and CDR2 SYGVKD. CDR3 size: 9 residues. V lost 3 bases, J lost 9 bases, and 2 bases lay in between. The CDR3 DNA follows: TGTGCCATCAGTGATCCCCAGTACTTC. Encoded protein: CAISDPQYF.

V and J are TRBV2 and TRBJ2-2; no reliable D call. Trimming took off 6 bases at V and 5 bases at J, with 7 bases between the two ends. The CDR3 has 12 residues. Germline CDR1 reads SNHLY; CDR2 reads FYNNEI. CDR3 protein: CASRDGTGELFF. CDR3 DNA sequence: TGTGCCAGCAGAGATGGGACCGGGGAGCTGTTTTTT.

A single count supports this clonotype. The genes are TRBV7-9 and TRBJ1-4; D is undetermined. CDR1 is SEHNR, CDR2 FQNEAQ, per germline (reference sequence). The V gene lost 1 base and the J gene lost 8 bases, with 17 bases spanning the gap. This CDR3 spans 16 amino acids. CDR3 DNA: TGTGCCAGCAGCTTAGGAGTAGAGCTGACGACCGAAAAACTGTTTTTT. Protein sequence: CASSLGVELTTEKLFF.

This clonotype appeared a single time. The J gene is TRBJ2-7, the V gene TRBV20-1; weak D call: TRBD2 (6 bases). The CDR3 has 12 amino acids. Germline V CDR1 and CDR2: DFQATT, SNEGSKA (reference sequence). The ends were cut back, 6 bases at V and 0 bases at J, with 9 bases in the middle. CDR3 loop: CSASGPSYEQYF. The DNA for the CDR3 is TGCAGTGCGAGCGGGCCCTCCTACGAGCAGTACTTC.

The gene calls are TRBV19 and TRBJ2-7; 9 bases fit TRBD2. The CDR3 is made up of 15 amino acids. The V and J ends lost 1 base and 2 bases, in that order; junction bases with no gene match: 3. CDR1 LNHDA and CDR2 SQIVND come from the germline V gene (reference sequence). The CDR3 loop reads CASSIATSGTYEQYF. For the CDR3, the DNA is TGTGCCAGTAGTATAGCGACTAGCGGTACCTACGAGCAGTACTTC.

V is TRBV25-1 and J is TRBJ1-6; 8 nucleotides match TRBD1. Germline assignment: CDR1 MGHDK and CDR2 SYGVNS. V dropped 0 bases and J dropped 8; count of bases not matched to a gene: 6. The CDR3 sequence is 16 residues long. CDR3 nucleotides: TGTGCCAGCAGTGAATATAGGGCAGGGGGCTATTCACCCCTCCACTTT. The encoded protein is CASSEYRAGGYSPLHF.

The rearrangement joins TRBV20-1 to TRBJ2-7, with D possibly TRBD1 on 6 matching bases. CDR3 length: 15 residues. Looked up from germline, CDR1 is DFQATT and CDR2 is SNEGSKA (reference sequence). The V gene lost 5 bases and the J gene lost 4 bases, with 21 bases spanning the gap. CDR3 in amino acids: CSAVHEGDLQYEQYF. The CDR3 bases are TGCAGTGCTGTACACGAGGGGGATCTACAATACGAGCAGTACTTC.

This clonotype was found a few times. The V and J genes are TRBV15 and TRBJ2-7; no firm D call. Trimming pared 2 bases from V and 3 bases from J, leaving 5 bases between. The CDR3 runs 12 residues. CDR1 is LNHNV and CDR2 is YYDKDF in the germline V gene (reference sequence). This CDR3 reads CATSRTNYEQYF. As DNA, the CDR3 is TGTGCCACCAGCAGAACGAACTACGAGCAGTACTTC.

This chain connects TRBV15 to TRBJ1-5, with 8 positions matching TRBD1. After removal of 5 bases from V and 4 bases from J, the junction contained 10 bases not matched to a gene. Germline V gene data show CDR1 as LNHNV and CDR2 as YYDKDF (reference sequence). This CDR3 contains 16 residues. CDR3 sequence reads: CATSRGPRTGNQPQHF. As DNA, the CDR3 is TGTGCCACCAGCCGTGGACCTAGGACAGGGAATCAGCCCCAGCATTTT. Based on the CDR3 plus reference TRBV15 and TRBJ1-5, the full variable domain is DAMVIQNPRYQVTQFGKPVTLSCSQTLNHNVMYWYQQKSSQAPKLLFHYYDKDFNNEADTPDNFQSRRPNTSFCFLDIRSPGLGDTAMYLCATSRGPRTGNQPQHFGDGTRLSIL.

This clonotype was seen only a few times. The chain links TRBV20-1 to TRBJ2-7, with 9 nucleotides matching TRBD1. CDR1 is DFQATT and CDR2 is SNEGSKA in the germline V gene (reference sequence). CDR3 length: 14 amino acids. CDR3 DNA sequence: TGCAGCGCATACGAAGGGACAGGGTACTGCGAGCAGTACTTC. Encoded protein: CSAYEGTGYCEQYF.

The CDR3 reads CASSLDLFRSPLHF. CDR3 nucleotide sequence: TGTGCCAGCAGCTTGGACCTCTTCCGGTCACCCCTCCACTTT. J is TRBJ1-6 and V is TRBV7-8, with D unclear. The germline gives CDR1 SGHVS, CDR2 FQNEAQ. The CDR3 is made up of 14 amino acids. V shed 3 bases and J shed 10 bases, with 13 bases lying between them.

This chain connects TRBV4-2 to TRBJ1-6; 7 bases align to TRBD1. The CDR3 contains 15 residues. Trimming removed 0 bases from V and 11 bases from J; junction bases left unmatched: 7. The germline V gene encodes CDR1 LGHNA and CDR2 YNFKEQ. CDR3 in DNA: TGTGCCAGCAGCCAAGATGGGACAGTAAATGCACCCCTCCACTTT. This translates into CASSQDGTVNAPLHF.

At least ten counts were recorded for this clonotype. This sequence joins TRBV6-5 and TRBJ1-2, with TRBD1 matching 9 bases. Germline values: CDR1 MNHEY, CDR2 SVGAGI. The CDR3 loop spans 15 amino acids. V lost 7 bases and J lost 0; bases outside the gene matches: 6. CDR3 protein: CASTLTGGANYGYTF. Written as DNA, the CDR3 is TGTGCCAGCACCCTGACAGGGGGAGCTAACTATGGCTACACCTTC.

In the case of this clonotype: Germline is not matched at one junction end, which may reflect a read error. The rearrangement uses TRBV19 and TRBJ2-2; D might be TRBD2 (6 bases). In germline, CDR1 is LNHDA, CDR2 SQIVND (reference sequence). The CDR3 is 16 amino acids. The CDR3 is CASSSRGVLGRRELCF. The CDR3 DNA sequence: TGTGCCAGTAGTAGTCGCGGGGTATTAGGGAGAAGGGAGCTGTGTTTT.

This chain connects TRBV20-1 to TRBJ2-7, with TRBD2 matching 8 bases. Germline V gene data show CDR1 as DFQATT and CDR2 as SNEGSKA (reference sequence). V lost 0 bases and J lost 5; bases outside the gene matches: 9. The CDR3 consists of 15 residues. This chain's CDR3 is CSARELEREWHEQYF. The CDR3 coding sequence is TGCAGTGCTAGAGAACTAGAGCGGGAGTGGCACGAGCAGTACTTC.

The chain carries TRBV15 and TRBJ1-2; TRBD1 agrees at 10 bases. The CDR3 has 15 amino acids. The junction had 5 bases not matched to a gene; V was cut back by 3 bases and J by 4 bases. Germline values: CDR1 LNHNV, CDR2 YYDKDF (reference sequence). Written as DNA, the CDR3 is TGTGCCACCAGCAGGGGACAGGGGCTCTCCTATGGCTACACCTTC. As protein: CATSRGQGLSYGYTF.